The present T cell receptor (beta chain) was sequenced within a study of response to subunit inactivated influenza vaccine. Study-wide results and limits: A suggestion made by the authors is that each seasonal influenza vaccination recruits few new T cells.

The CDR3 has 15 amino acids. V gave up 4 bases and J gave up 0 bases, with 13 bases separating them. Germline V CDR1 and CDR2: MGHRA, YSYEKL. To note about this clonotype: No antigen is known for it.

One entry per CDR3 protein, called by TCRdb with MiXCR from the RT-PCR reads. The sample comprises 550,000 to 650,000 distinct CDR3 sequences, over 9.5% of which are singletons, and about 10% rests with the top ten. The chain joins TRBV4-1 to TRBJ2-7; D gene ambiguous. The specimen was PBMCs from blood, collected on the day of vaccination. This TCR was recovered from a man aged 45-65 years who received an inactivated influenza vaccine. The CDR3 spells CASSPRSPGSYEQYF. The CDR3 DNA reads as TGCGCCAGCAGCCCTCGTAGCCCAGGCTCCTACGAGCAGTACTTC.